There are many counts of the clone carrying this T cell receptor beta chain. The data are from a study of regulatory T cells in long-lasting Graves disease. This sample's time point: newly diagnosed GD, antithyroid drugs for less than 3 months. Following extraction of RNA from PBMCs, that RNA was used to make the TCR library. Arm-PCR of CDR3 regions with iRepertoire HTBI primers generated TCR beta libraries. MiXCR, applied by TCRdb to the multiplex PCR reads, yields one record per CDR3 protein. Among approximately 310,000 distinct CDR3 sequences listed, 15% to 20% were seen once. The clonotype was recovered from a female donor with Graves disease. The sample in question was peripheral blood mononuclear cells (PBMCs), obtained at new diagnosis, from a patient treated with antithyroid drugs.

The CDR3 nucleotides are TGTGCCAGCAGGATTGTCGGACAGTCCTACGAGCAGTACTTC. Its protein is CASRIVGQSYEQYF. The J gene is TRBJ2-7, the V gene TRBV27; TRBD1 is a possible D gene (6 bases). The CDR3 loop spans 14 amino acids. The germline V and J ends were trimmed by 6 bases and 1 base, with 13 bases remaining between them. Germline V gene data show CDR1 as MNHEY and CDR2 as SMNVEV (reference sequence).